The T cell receptor (beta chain) under discussion was sequenced for a study of blood T cell repertoires in COVID-19. In the study overall: There were acute and convalescent COVID-19 samples, and they came from the United States, Italy and Spain.

Libraries were prepared by immunoSEQ multiplex PCR; TCRdb keeps only in-frame clonotypes and omits some of them. The sample shows roughly 100,000 clones, approximately 86% of them seen only once. The length of the CDR3 is 13 residues. CDR1 is SGHNT, CDR2 YENEEA, per germline. V was trimmed by 5 bases and J by 10 bases, leaving 17 bases between them. The chain has TRBV11-3 and TRBJ1-1; possible D gene TRBD1, 5 bases. The sequenced sample consisted of peripheral blood. This receptor was obtained from a man in his fifties or sixties with active or convalescent COVID-19. This CDR3 is CASSLGGDQRAFF. The CDR3 coding sequence is TGTGCCAGCAGCCTCGGGGGGGACCAAAGAGCTTTCTTT. Based on the CDR3 plus reference TRBV11-3 and TRBJ1-1, the full variable domain is EAGVVQSPRYKIIEKKQPVAFWCNPISGHNTLYWYLQNLGQGPELLIRYENEEAVDDSQLPKDRFSAERLKGVDSTLKIQPAELGDSAVYLCASSLGGDQRAFFGQGTRLTVV.